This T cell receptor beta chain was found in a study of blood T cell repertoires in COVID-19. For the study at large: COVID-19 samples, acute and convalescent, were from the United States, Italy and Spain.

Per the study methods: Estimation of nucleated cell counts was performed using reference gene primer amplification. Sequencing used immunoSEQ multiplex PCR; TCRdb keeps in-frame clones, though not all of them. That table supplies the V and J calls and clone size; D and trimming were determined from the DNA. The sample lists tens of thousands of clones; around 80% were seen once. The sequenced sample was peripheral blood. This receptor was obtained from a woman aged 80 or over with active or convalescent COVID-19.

CDR3 coding DNA: TGTGCCAGCAGCCAAGCGTCAATCGCGGGGTCCTACGAGCAGTACTTC. It codes for CASSQASIAGSYEQYF. The chain links TRBV3-1 (or the pseudogene TRBV3-2) to TRBJ2-7; TRBD2 is a possible D gene (6 bases). Germline V gene data show CDR1 as LGHDT and CDR2 as YNNKEL (reference sequence). The ends were cut back, 1 base at V and 1 base at J, with 14 bases in the middle. The CDR3 covers 16 residues.